This T cell receptor beta chain was retrieved from a study of cytomegalovirus exposure and HLA in healthy donors. Notes on the study in general: Cytomegalovirus status, reportedly, was diagnosed with high specificity and sensitivity by the classifier. The CMV antigen specificity of a few CMV-associated chains was confirmed through in vitro analysis. Cytomegalovirus-associated status was assigned to approximately 160 TCR beta chains.

A remark on this clone: Its antigen is unidentified.

Among the 120 subjects of the validation cohort, separate from the 666-subject first cohort, were the donors. Clones were read by immunoSEQ multiplex PCR, and TCRdb kept only the in-frame ones, dropping some. In the table there are 100,000 to 150,000 clones, more than 95% of which are singletons. The sequence came from a man younger than 35 in good health and CMV-seronegative. Sequenced sample: PBMCs.

CDR3 sequence reads: CASSSTGGNTEAFF. The CDR3 DNA is TGTGCCAGCAGCTCGACGGGTGGTAACACTGAAGCTTTCTTT. V gene TRBV7-9 combines with J gene TRBJ1-1; D is ambiguous. This CDR3 has 14 residues. The germline gives CDR1 SEHNR, CDR2 FQNEAQ (reference sequence). The germline V and J ends were trimmed by 4 bases and 2 bases, with 11 bases remaining between them.